The table lists the clone carrying this T cell receptor (beta chain) with many counts. The data derive from a study of T cells in Graves' hyperthyroidism and ophthalmopathy. The germline V gene has CDR1 KGHSH and CDR2 LQKENI. Trimming removed 3 bases from V and 3 bases from J, with 12 bases in between. The length of the CDR3 is 15 residues. Amplification of TCR beta CDR3 regions was performed using RNA transcripts as template. TCR CDR3 regions were first amplified by RT-PCR with HTBI primers. TCRdb called the multiplex PCR reads again in MiXCR, with one record for every CDR3 protein. The sample includes around 380,000 distinct CDR3 sequences, roughly 14% of them seen just once.

This chain connects TRBV18 to TRBJ2-1; D ambiguous. The clonotype was recovered from a man in his thirties or forties with Graves' hyperthyroidism that later progressed to Graves' ophthalmopathy. Input material: blood. CDR3 loop: CASSPANFIYNEQFF. The CDR3 DNA sequence: TGTGCCAGCTCACCGGCGAACTTTATCTACAATGAGCAGTTCTTC. The entire variable domain, with the rest obtained from reference TRBV18 and TRBJ2-1, is as follows: NAGVMQNPRHLVRRRGQEARLRCSPMKGHSHVYWYRQLPEEGLKFMVYLQKENIIDESGMPKERFSAEFPKEGPSILRIQQVVRGDSAAYFCASSPANFIYNEQFFGPGTRLTVL.